This T cell receptor beta chain was recorded in a study of T cells in Graves' hyperthyroidism and ophthalmopathy (dated by TCRdb to about 2019). For the study in its entirety: Peripheral blood was collected at initial diagnosis, before any treatment. TCR V-J signatures able to tell the groups apart were searched for in a discovery cohort of 100 patients, of whom 40 to 45 had Graves' ophthalmopathy and 57 had stable Graves' hyperthyroidism. Prospective prediction of ophthalmopathy was tested in an independent validation cohort consisting of fewer than 20 hyperthyroidism patients and more than 15 patients who later progressed to ophthalmopathy. The 90 or so discovery patients were randomly split 7:3 into training and test sets. In roughly six Graves' hyperthyroidism patients, the study also compared T-cell repertoires from thyroid tissue with T-cell repertoires from blood. After sampling, hyperthyroidism patients received methimazole starting at 30 mg daily, and ophthalmopathy patients received high-dose intravenous methylprednisolone. TCR Vbeta CDR3 sequencing of some 140 peripheral blood samples (approximately 44 ophthalmopathy, about 75 hyperthyroidism and approximately 17 progressor patients) is reported in the paper.

The research as a whole found: Most expanded thyroid clonotypes (frequency above 0.001) were also detected in blood, suggesting blood repertoires may reflect thyroid immune responses. Sample size was not statistically predetermined, and blinding of investigators to group allocation was not performed. A 13 V-J signature model separated ophthalmopathy from stable hyperthyroidism, with approximately 87% sensitivity and approximately 81% specificity in cross-validation and 80%/75% in testing. In validation, progression to ophthalmopathy was predicted by the model with about 70% sensitivity and roughly 72% specificity, a median of approximately 6.5 months before onset.

CDR1 and CDR2 are read off the germline V gene as MDHEN and SYDVKM. The CDR3 holds 13 amino acids from the cysteine to the phenylalanine. Only the CDR3 portion is preserved as DNA: 39 bases, with reading frame beginning at the first base. Trimming takes 10 bases from V and 2 bases from J, and the germline ends sit 14 bases apart. The TCR beta CDR3 regions were amplified from RNA transcripts. The first round of RT-PCR for the TCR CDR3 was performed with the HTBI primer set and the Qiagen OneStep RT-PCR kit. Libraries were constructed in a second round of multiplex PCR, after which size selection and purification were carried out. The libraries were sequenced on an Illumina HiSeq2000 using paired-end 100 bp reads. Processing in the source paper ran as follows. SOAPnuke was used to process the raw data, removing reads that contained adapters or uncalled bases, had a mean Phred below 15, or lacked an exact match to the constant primer or identifier. High-quality paired reads were merged using COPE v1.2.5, and each unique nucleotide sequence was defined as a clonotype. MiTCR v1.1 was used to align clonotypes to the IMGT TRBV, TRBD and TRBJ reference segments. Only V-J combinations with frequency above 0.0001, covering about 99% of repertoires, were analysed. A TCS score was defined as the ratio between F50 (clonal expansion) and ExV (chaos), using BLOSUM62-based TCRdist between CDR3 peptides within each V-J. Welch's t-statistics and random forest reduced roughly 540 V-J features to 10 to 15, which were used in a naive Bayes classifier (R e1071). TCRdb trimmed the raw reads at Q25, called clones with MiXCR and kept productive beta chains. Under each unique CDR3 protein, matching rows form one entry showing the most common genes and DNA. The V and J calls reflect TCRdb's pipeline rather than the authors' work. The sample includes approximately 380,000 distinct CDR3 sequences, with 11% to 15% observed a single time. The top ten clonotypes cover 25% to 30% of the sample.

Regarding this clonotype: Its cognate antigen has yet to be identified. No quality values exist for individual bases; no much larger clone is one base distant.

Moderately to severely active disease, a Clinical Activity Score of at least 3, a NOSPECS grade of at least 4, and a duration under 3 months were present in ophthalmopathy patients. Patients with uncontrolled infections, other autoimmune diseases, pregnancy or lactation were excluded. Clinical symptoms, serum thyroxine and TRAb, thyroid ultrasound, and orbital computed tomography formed the basis for the diagnoses. PBMCs were isolated from about 9.1 ml of fresh peripheral blood by Ficoll-Paque density gradient centrifugation. Trizol reagent was used to extract total RNA, and RNA quality was then checked on an Agilent 2100 Bioanalyzer.

The receptor was derived from a man aged 45-60 years with Graves' ophthalmopathy. Sequencing input: blood. The sequence links TRBV28 to TRBJ2-5; the D gene is perhaps TRBD2, from 6 matching bases. The CDR3 protein sequence reads: CATAGGAQETQYF. The nucleotides are TGTGCCACTGCAGGAGGGGCACAAGAGACCCAGTACTTC.